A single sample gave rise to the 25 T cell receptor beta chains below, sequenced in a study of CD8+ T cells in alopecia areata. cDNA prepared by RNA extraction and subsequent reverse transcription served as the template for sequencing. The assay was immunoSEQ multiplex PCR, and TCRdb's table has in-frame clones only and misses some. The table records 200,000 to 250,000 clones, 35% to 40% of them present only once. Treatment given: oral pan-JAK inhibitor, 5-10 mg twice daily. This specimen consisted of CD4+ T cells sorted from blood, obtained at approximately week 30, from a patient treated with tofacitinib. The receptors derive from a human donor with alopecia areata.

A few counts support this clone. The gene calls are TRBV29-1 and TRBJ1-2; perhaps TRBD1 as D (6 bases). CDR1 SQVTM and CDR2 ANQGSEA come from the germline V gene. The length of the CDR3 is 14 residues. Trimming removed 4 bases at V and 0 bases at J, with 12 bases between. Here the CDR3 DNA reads TGCAGCGTTGTCAGGGGTTTTACTAACTATGGCTACACCTTC. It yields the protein CSVVRGFTNYGYTF.

Here the CDR3 reads CASSYAKNSPLHF. DNA for the CDR3: TGTGCCAGCAGTTACGCGAAAAATTCACCCCTCCACTTT. The chain has TRBV6-5 and TRBJ1-6, with D uncertain. The CDR3 is 13 amino acids. The germline gives CDR1 MNHEY, CDR2 SVGAGI. Between the trimmed V and J ends, which lost 2 bases and 7 bases, there was a span of 6 bases.

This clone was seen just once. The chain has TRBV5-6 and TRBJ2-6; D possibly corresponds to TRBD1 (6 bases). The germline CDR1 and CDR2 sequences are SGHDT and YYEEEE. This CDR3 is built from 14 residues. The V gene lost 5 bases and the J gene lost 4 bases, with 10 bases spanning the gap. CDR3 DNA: TGTGCCAGCAGACAGGGTTGGGGGGCCAACGTCCTGACTTTC. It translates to CASRQGWGANVLTF.

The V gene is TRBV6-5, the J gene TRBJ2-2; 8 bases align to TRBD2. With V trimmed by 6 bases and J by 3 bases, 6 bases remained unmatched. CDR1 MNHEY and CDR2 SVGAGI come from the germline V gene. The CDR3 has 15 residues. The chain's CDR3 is CASRSTSVDTGELFF. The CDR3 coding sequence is TGTGCCAGCAGGTCGACTAGCGTCGACACCGGGGAGCTGTTTTTT.

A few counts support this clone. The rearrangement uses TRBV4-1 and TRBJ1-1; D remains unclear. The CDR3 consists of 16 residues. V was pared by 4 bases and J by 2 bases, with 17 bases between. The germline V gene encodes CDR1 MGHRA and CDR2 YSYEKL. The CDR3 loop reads CASSRTYPIENTEAFF. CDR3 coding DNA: TGCGCCAGCAGCCGCACCTATCCTATCGAAAACACTGAAGCTTTCTTT.

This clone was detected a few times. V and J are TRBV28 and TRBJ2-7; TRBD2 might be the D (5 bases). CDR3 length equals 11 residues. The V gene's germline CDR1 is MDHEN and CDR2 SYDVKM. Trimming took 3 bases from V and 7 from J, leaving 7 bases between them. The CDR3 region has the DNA TGTGCCAGCAGTTTCGGACTGGAGCAGTACTTC. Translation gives CASSFGLEQYF.

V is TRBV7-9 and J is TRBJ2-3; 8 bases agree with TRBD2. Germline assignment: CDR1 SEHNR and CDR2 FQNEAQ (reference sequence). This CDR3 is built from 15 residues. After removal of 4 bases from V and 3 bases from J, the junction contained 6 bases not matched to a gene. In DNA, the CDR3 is TGTGCCAGCAGCTCTTATCGCGGGGGGACAGATACGCAGTATTTT. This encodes CASSSYRGGTDTQYF.

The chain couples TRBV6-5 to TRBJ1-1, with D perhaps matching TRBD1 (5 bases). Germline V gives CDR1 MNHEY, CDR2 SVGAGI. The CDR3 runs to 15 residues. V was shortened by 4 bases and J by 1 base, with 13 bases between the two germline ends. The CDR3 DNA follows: TGTGCCAGCAGTTCCCGCAGGGAGGGGAACACTGAAGCTTTCTTT. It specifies CASSSRREGNTEAFF.

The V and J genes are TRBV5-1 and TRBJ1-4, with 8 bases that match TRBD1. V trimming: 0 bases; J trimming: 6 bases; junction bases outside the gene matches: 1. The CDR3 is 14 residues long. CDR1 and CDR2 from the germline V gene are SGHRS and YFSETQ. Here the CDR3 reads CASSLARGHEKLFF. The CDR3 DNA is TGCGCCAGCAGCTTGGCCAGGGGGCATGAAAAACTGTTTTTT.

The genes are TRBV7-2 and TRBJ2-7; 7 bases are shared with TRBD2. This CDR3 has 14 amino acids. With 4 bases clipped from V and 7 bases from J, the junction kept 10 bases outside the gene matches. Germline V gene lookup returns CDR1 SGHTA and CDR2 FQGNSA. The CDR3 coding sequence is TGTGCCAGCAGCTCCGGCGGGAGAGGTCGTGAGCAGTACTTC. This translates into CASSSGGRGREQYF. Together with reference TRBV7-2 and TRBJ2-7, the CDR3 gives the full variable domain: GAGVSQSPSNKVTEKGKDVELRCDPISGHTALYWYRQSLGQGLEFLIYFQGNSAPDKSGLPSDRFSAERTGGSVSTLTIQRTQQEDSAVYLCASSSGGRGREQYFGPGTRLTVT.

In nucleotides, the CDR3 is TGCGCCAGCAGCTTTGGACAGGCCTACGAGCAGTACTTC. Protein: CASSFGQAYEQYF. The J gene is TRBJ2-7, the V gene TRBV5-1, with 7 bases that match TRBD1. The CDR3 is made up of 13 amino acids. Trimming took 2 bases from V and 2 from J; bases not matched to a gene: 1. Germline V gene lookup returns CDR1 SGHRS and CDR2 YFSETQ.

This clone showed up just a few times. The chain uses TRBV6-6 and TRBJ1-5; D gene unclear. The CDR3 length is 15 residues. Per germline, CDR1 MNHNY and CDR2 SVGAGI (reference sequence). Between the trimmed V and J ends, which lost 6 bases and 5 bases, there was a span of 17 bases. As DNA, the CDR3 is TGTGCCAGCAGCACCGTCCGAAGTTCGGATCAGCCCCAGCATTTT. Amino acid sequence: CASSTVRSSDQPQHF.

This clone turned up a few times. CDR3 nucleotide sequence: TGTGCCAGCAGGGGAGGACGGTACAATGAGCAGTTCTTC. This codes for CASRGGRYNEQFF. The chain employs TRBV27 and TRBJ2-1, with D possibly being TRBD2 (6 bases). V was cut by 6 bases and J by 4 bases, with 10 bases left in between. The CDR3 sequence is 13 residues long. Germline lookup yields CDR1 MNHEY and CDR2 SMNVEV (reference sequence).

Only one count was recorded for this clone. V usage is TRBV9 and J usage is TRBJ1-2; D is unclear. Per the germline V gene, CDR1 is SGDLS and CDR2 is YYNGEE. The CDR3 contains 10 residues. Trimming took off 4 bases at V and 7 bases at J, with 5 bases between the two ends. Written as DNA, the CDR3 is TGTGCCAGCAGCCCAACTGGCTACACCTTC. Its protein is CASSPTGYTF.

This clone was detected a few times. CDR3 sequence: CASCTSGRSSYNEQFF. Here the CDR3 DNA reads TGTGCCAGCTGTACTAGCGGAAGGAGCTCCTACAATGAGCAGTTCTTC. The chain employs TRBV2 and TRBJ2-1; 8 bases map to TRBD2. The CDR3 sequence is 16 residues long. CDR1 and CDR2 (germline): SNHLY, FYNNEI. The trim removed 8 bases at V and 0 bases at J, leaving 9 bases unmatched.

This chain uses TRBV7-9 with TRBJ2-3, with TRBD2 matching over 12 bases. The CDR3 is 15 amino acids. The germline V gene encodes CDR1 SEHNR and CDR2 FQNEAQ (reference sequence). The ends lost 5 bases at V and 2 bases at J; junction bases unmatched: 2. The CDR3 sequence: CASSPSGGATDTQYF. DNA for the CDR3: TGTGCCAGCAGCCCTAGCGGGGGGGCCACAGATACGCAGTATTTT.

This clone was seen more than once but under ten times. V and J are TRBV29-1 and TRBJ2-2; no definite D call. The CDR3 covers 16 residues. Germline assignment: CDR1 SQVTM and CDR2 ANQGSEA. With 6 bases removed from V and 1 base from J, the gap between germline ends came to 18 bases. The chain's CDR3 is CSVYQPGTQNTGELFF. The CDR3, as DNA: TGCAGCGTGTACCAACCCGGTACACAGAACACCGGGGAGCTGTTTTTT.

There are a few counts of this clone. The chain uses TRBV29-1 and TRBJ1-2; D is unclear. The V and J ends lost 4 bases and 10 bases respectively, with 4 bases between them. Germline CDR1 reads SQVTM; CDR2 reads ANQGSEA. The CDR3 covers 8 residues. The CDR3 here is CSVGVYTF. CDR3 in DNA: TGCAGCGTTGGAGTCTACACCTTC.

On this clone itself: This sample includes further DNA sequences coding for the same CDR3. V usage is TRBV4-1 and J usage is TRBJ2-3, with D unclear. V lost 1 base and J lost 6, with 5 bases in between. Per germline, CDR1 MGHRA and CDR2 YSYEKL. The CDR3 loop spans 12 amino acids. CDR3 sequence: CASSQVRDTQYF. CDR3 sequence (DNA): TGCGCCAGCAGCCAAGTTCGGGATACGCAGTATTTT.

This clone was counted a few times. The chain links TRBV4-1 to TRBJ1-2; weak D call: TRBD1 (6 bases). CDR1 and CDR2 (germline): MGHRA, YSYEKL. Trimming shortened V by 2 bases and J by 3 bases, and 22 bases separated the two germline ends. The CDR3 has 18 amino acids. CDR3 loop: CASSQPIPRRGSDYGYTF. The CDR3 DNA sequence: TGCGCCAGCAGCCAACCTATCCCCAGGAGGGGGAGTGACTATGGCTACACCTTC.

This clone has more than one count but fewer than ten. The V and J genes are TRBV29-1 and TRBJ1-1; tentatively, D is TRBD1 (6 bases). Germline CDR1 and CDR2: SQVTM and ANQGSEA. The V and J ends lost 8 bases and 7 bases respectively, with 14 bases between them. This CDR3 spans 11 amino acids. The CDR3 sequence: CSSREGVEAFF. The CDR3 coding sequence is TGCAGCTCAAGGGAGGGGGTTGAAGCTTTCTTT.

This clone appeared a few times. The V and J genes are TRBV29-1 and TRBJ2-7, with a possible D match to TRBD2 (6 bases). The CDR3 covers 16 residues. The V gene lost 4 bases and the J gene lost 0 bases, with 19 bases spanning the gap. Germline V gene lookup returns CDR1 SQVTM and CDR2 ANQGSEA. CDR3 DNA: TGCAGCGTTGTTCGGGGGTACCGCTTTAACTCCTACGAGCAGTACTTC. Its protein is CSVVRGYRFNSYEQYF.

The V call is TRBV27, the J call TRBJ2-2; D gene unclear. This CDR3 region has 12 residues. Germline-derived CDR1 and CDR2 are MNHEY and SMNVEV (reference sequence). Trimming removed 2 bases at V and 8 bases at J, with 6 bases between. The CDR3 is CASSLTRGELFF. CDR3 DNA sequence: TGTGCCAGCAGTTTAACCAGAGGGGAGCTGTTTTTT.

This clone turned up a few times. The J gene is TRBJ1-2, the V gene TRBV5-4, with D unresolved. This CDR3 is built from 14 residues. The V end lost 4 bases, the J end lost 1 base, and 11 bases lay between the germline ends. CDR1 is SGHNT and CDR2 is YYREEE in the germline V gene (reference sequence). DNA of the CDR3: TGTGCCAGCAGCGAGAAGACAAGTAACTATGGCTACACCTTC. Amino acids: CASSEKTSNYGYTF.

The CDR3 coding sequence is TGTGCCAGCAGGAGGACAGGACTGCTGCACGAGCAGTACTTC. It codes for CASRRTGLLHEQYF. The chain couples TRBV2 to TRBJ2-7, with 7 bases identical to TRBD1. The CDR3 totals 14 residues. CDR1 and CDR2 from the germline V gene are SNHLY and FYNNEI. V was clipped by 6 bases and J by 5 bases; unmatched bases: 10. Full variable domain (remainder filled in from reference TRBV2 and TRBJ2-7): EPEVTQTPSHQVTQMGQEVILRCVPISNHLYFYWYRQILGQKVEFLVSFYNNEISEKSEIFDDQFSVERPDGSNFTLKIRSTKLEDSAMYFCASRRTGLLHEQYFGPGTRLTVT.